Shown below are 11 T cell receptor beta chains from a single sample sequenced in a study of shared clonotypes between healthy human individuals (dated by TCRdb to about 2020). Library preparation was by the immunoSEQ multiplex PCR assay. TCRdb took over this immuneACCESS table, retaining in-frame rearrangements with V and J assigned. Such tables are incomplete; in checked studies, under half of the missing clones stem from an unresolved V gene, and the remainder is unexplained. Present in this sample are 800,000 to 1,200,000 clones, approximately 80% of which were seen just once. The ten largest clones capture 0.52% of the sample. The sample was memory CD4+ T cells from PBMCs. The cell subset or site label on this specimen signifies: CD45RA-negative fraction. The receptor source for this set is a man in his late teens or twenties in good health. Some clones in this sample may be carry-over from other donors' samples.

This clone was counted between two and nine times. Written as DNA, the CDR3 is TGTGCCAGCACCCGATCGACAGGCGAGGCCTACGAGCAGTACTTC. As protein: CASTRSTGEAYEQYF. The rearrangement uses TRBV6-1 and TRBJ2-7, with a tentative D call TRBD1 (6 bases). Germline CDR1 MNHNS, CDR2 SASEGT. The CDR3 extends over 15 amino acids. Trimming pared 7 bases from V and 2 bases from J, leaving 18 bases between.

In regard to this clone: The identical CDR3 is also encoded by other nucleotide sequences in the sample. Written as DNA, the CDR3 is TGTGCCAGCAGTTACCTGGGCGGAAACACCATATATTTT. Amino acids: CASSYLGGNTIYF. V is TRBV6-5 and J is TRBJ1-3; D remains ambiguous. Looked up from germline, CDR1 is MNHEY and CDR2 is SVGAGI. CDR3 length: 13 amino acids. The V end was cut by 2 bases, the J end by 4 bases, with 6 bases between.

J is TRBJ2-5 and V is TRBV7-9; 10 nucleotides match TRBD2. The ends lost 6 bases at V and 1 base at J; junction bases unmatched: 2. The germline CDR1 and CDR2 sequences are SEHNR and FQNEAQ (reference sequence). CDR3 length: 14 residues. The DNA of the CDR3 is TGTGCCAGCAGACGACTAGCGGGCCAAGAGACCCAGTACTTC. This gives the protein CASRRLAGQETQYF. Full variable domain (missing parts from reference TRBV7-9 and TRBJ2-5): DTGVSQNPRHKITKRGQNVTFRCDPISEHNRLYWYRQTLGQGPEFLTYFQNEAQLEKSRLLSDRFSAERPKGSFSTLEIQRTEQGDSAMYLCASRRLAGQETQYFGPGTRLLVL.

This clone was picked up a small number of times. V is TRBV9 and J is TRBJ2-3, with 10 bases fitting TRBD1. CDR1 and CDR2 from the germline V gene are SGDLS and YYNGEE. CDR3 length equals 16 residues. V lost 3 bases to trimming and J lost 2 bases; unmatched junction nucleotides: 6. In nucleotides, the CDR3 is TGTGCCAGCAGCGCCCGGACAGGGGGTTTCACAGATACGCAGTATTTT. Amino acid sequence: CASSARTGGFTDTQYF.

This sequence joins TRBV7-9 and TRBJ2-2; a possible D gene is TRBD2 (5 bases). The CDR3 spans 16 residues. The V and J ends lost 4 bases and 6 bases respectively, with 18 bases between them. Germline V gene lookup returns CDR1 SEHNR and CDR2 FQNEAQ (reference sequence). CDR3 residues: CASSSSMSQLAGELFF. As DNA, the CDR3 is TGTGCCAGCAGCTCTAGCATGAGCCAACTGGCCGGGGAGCTGTTTTTT. Full variable domain (remainder filled in from reference TRBV7-9 and TRBJ2-2): DTGVSQNPRHKITKRGQNVTFRCDPISEHNRLYWYRQTLGQGPEFLTYFQNEAQLEKSRLLSDRFSAERPKGSFSTLEIQRTEQGDSAMYLCASSSSMSQLAGELFFGEGSRLTVL.

In its sample, this clone was seen once. This chain uses TRBV28 with TRBJ1-5, with 8 bases fitting TRBD1. J lost 9 bases, V lost 8 bases, and 9 bases had no gene match. This CDR3 is 13 amino acids long. The V gene's germline CDR1 is MDHEN and CDR2 SYDVKM. CDR3 bases: TGTGCCAGCTATGGACAGGGAGTAGGGCCCCAGCATTTT. Residues: CASYGQGVGPQHF. The variable domain in full, completed from reference TRBV28 and TRBJ1-5, reads DVKVTQSSRYLVKRTGEKVFLECVQDMDHENMFWYRQDPGLGLRLIYFSYDVKMKEKGDIPEGYSVSREKKERFSLILESASTNQTSMYLCASYGQGVGPQHFGDGTRLSIL.

The chain uses TRBV28 and TRBJ2-1; possible D gene TRBD2, 6 bases. The CDR3 loop spans 14 amino acids. V gave up 7 bases and J gave up 1 base, with 11 bases separating them. Germline V CDR1 and CDR2: MDHEN, SYDVKM. CDR3 in DNA: TGTGCCAGCATTCTCGGGGGATCCTACAATGAGCAGTTCTTC. It encodes CASILGGSYNEQFF. The full variable domain, rest sourced from reference TRBV28 and TRBJ2-1, is DVKVTQSSRYLVKRTGEKVFLECVQDMDHENMFWYRQDPGLGLRLIYFSYDVKMKEKGDIPEGYSVSREKKERFSLILESASTNQTSMYLCASILGGSYNEQFFGPGTRLTVL.

The CDR3 bases are TGTGCCAGCAGCCGTAGCCCGGGGGGATCGGAAGAGCAGTACTTC. This codes for CASSRSPGGSEEQYF. V and J are TRBV7-6 and TRBJ2-7; TRBD2 aligns across 7 bases. CDR3 size: 15 residues. Germline-derived CDR1 and CDR2 are SGHVS and FNYEAQ. V trimming: 5 bases; J trimming: 7 bases; junction bases outside the gene matches: 14.

The table lists this clone with many counts. The chain joins TRBV6-1 to TRBJ2-2, with D perhaps matching TRBD1 (5 bases). The CDR3 has 17 residues. CDR1 and CDR2 from the germline V gene are MNHNS and SASEGT. V was clipped by 4 bases and J by 6 bases, with 21 bases between them. The CDR3 sequence is CASSAGQSAPPPGELFF. CDR3 in DNA: TGTGCCAGCAGTGCCGGACAAAGCGCCCCTCCACCCGGGGAGCTGTTTTTT.

J is TRBJ2-2 and V is TRBV28; possibly TRBD1 for D (5 bases). The CDR3 is made up of 13 amino acids. CDR1 is MDHEN and CDR2 is SYDVKM in the germline V gene. Trimming took off 8 bases at V and 5 bases at J, with 12 bases between the two ends. The CDR3 coding sequence is TGTGCCAGCGGCAGGGTAGGGACCGGGGAGCTGTTTTTT. Protein product: CASGRVGTGELFF.

This chain connects TRBV5-4 to TRBJ2-5, with D hard to call. The CDR3 length is 13 residues. CDR1 is SGHNT, CDR2 YYREEE, per germline (reference sequence). The germline V and J ends were trimmed by 0 bases and 0 bases, with 3 bases remaining between them. The CDR3, as DNA: TGTGCCAGCAGCTTGGTTTACCAAGAGACCCAGTACTTC. Protein sequence: CASSLVYQETQYF.